What follows describes a single T cell receptor beta chain. The antigen it binds to is not known. Base qualities were left out, and no much larger clone turns up one base away. The sample originates from a study of control samples from healthy donors and cancer patients (dated by TCRdb to 2020 to 2021). The library was produced with the immunoSEQ multiplex PCR assay. TCRdb mirrors the immuneACCESS table, restricted to in-frame sequences. Some clones are absent from its copies; in checked studies, under half trace to an unresolved V gene, and the reason for the others is unknown. This sample gives about 150,000 clones in total; around nine tenths of them show up just once. 0.55% to 0.7% of the sample comes from the top ten. The germline V gene provides CDR1 SGHTA and CDR2 FQGTGA. From the cysteine up to the phenylalanine, the CDR3 has a length of 18 residues. Of the read, only the CDR3 DNA is kept; its 54 bases are in frame from base 1. Trimming accounts for 1 base at V and 9 bases at J, while the number of junction bases matched to no gene is 16.

Here the chain combines TRBV7-3 and TRBJ2-1; 9 middle bases align to TRBD2. This TCR came from a woman in her twenties or thirties in good health. Source material: blood. CDR3 region: CASSLSGLDAGGQGEQFF. The DNA is TGTGCCAGCAGCTTAAGTGGCCTCGATGCGGGAGGGCAGGGTGAGCAGTTCTTC.